The rows below give T cell receptor beta chains drawn from one sample of a study of T cell responses to AZD1222 COVID-19 vaccine. Method: immunoSEQ multiplex PCR; TCRdb's copy keeps in-frame clones and lacks some. The sample includes about 100,000 clones, around nine tenths of them seen just once. Sample: peripheral blood, taken on day 0 of AZD1222 vaccination. The receptor set was obtained from an adult in good health. Each CDR3 is given with its conserved first and last residue. The D gene is left open where the match is weak. Clone size appears in some rows only: once, few, many, or a class for an expanded clone.

CDR3nt	CDR3aa	d_gene	v_gene	j_gene	abundance
TGCAGCGTTGAAGATCGCCCTAGGAGGGATCCTTGGGGAACCCAGTACTTC	CSVEDRPRRDPWGTQYF	-	TRBV29-1	TRBJ2-5	-
TGTGCCAGCAGCCAAGATAAGTGCCCCCAGGGTAATAGCTCCTACGAGCAGTACTTC	CASSQDKCPQGNSSYEQYF	-	TRBV3-1/TRBV3-2	TRBJ2-7	-
TGTGCCAGCAGTTACGGGGCAGGACCTAATGAAAAACTGTTTTTT	CASSYGAGPNEKLFF	-	TRBV6-5	TRBJ1-4	-
TGCAGCGTGACTGTACCGGGACAGAACACTGAAGCTTTCTTT	CSVTVPGQNTEAFF	-	TRBV29-1	TRBJ1-1	-
TGTGCCAGCAGTCATAGCGGGGGGGCCGGCGAGCAGTACTTC	CASSHSGGAGEQYF	TRBD2	TRBV7-2	TRBJ2-7	-
TGTGCCAGCAGCTTAGCGGAGTTCAGCCAAGAGACCCAGTACTTC	CASSLAEFSQETQYF	-	TRBV7-9	TRBJ2-5	-
TGTGCCAGCAGCCCCCGCCGGCGCGGAGATGGAGAGACCCAGTACTTC	CASSPRRRGDGETQYF	-	TRBV3-1/TRBV3-2	TRBJ2-5	-
TGTGCCAGCAATAGACAGGGGGCGCATGGCTACACCTTC	CASNRQGAHGYTF	TRBD1	TRBV2	TRBJ1-2	-
TGTGCCAGCAACGACGGGGCATATGGCTACACCTTC	CASNDGAYGYTF	-	TRBV6-5	TRBJ1-2	few
TGTGCCAGCAGCCAAGTGAGTGGTTCACCCCTCCACTTT	CASSQVSGSPLHF	-	TRBV3-1/TRBV3-2	TRBJ1-6	-
TGTGCCAGCAGCCCGCCCGGCAGGGCCGATAATTCACCCCTCCACTTT	CASSPPGRADNSPLHF	-	TRBV7-2	TRBJ1-6	-
TGTGCCAGCAGCGAAAGACAGGGAACCACCTCTAGCACAGATACGCAGTATTTT	CASSERQGTTSSTDTQYF	TRBD1	TRBV9	TRBJ2-3	-